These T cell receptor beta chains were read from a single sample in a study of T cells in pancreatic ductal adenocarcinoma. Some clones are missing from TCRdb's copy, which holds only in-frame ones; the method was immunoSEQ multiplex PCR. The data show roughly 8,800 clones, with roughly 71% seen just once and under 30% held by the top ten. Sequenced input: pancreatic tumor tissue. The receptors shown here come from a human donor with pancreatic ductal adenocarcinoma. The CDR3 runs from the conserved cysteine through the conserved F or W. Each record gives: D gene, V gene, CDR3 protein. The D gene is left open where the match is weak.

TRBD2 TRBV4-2 CASSPYLAAGGDETQYF
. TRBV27 CASSLATPTLRGSAGYTF
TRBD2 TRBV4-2 CASSQDLRASGGETQYF
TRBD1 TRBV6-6 CASSDGQAHGGYTF
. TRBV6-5 CASSYRRQVTDTQYF
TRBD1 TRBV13 CASSGTGGGTEAFF
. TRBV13 CASSLEGGEQYF
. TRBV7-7 CASSLGGGPSDTQYF
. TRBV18 CASSIGMNTEAFF
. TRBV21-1 CASSKGPSGIPSYNEQFF
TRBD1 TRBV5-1 CASSLRTGEAYEQYF
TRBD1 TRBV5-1 CASSRTGDNADTQYF
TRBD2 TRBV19 CASSTLGLAGSSGTQYF
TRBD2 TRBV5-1 CASSLGLAGDPYQETQYF
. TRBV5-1 CASSLRLGETQYF
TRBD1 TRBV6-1 CASSNRGLAFF
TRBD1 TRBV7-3 CASSYRGLITDTQYF
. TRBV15 CATSRGSGGQGGQPQHF
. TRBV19 CASSAGETSIEQYF
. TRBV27 CASSSLTGIDNEQFF
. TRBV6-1 CASSEFEGTGELFF
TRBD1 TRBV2 CASRADRGTEAFF
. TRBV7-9 CASSPGGAGYTF
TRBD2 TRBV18 CASSPPTGTSGRPPGELFF
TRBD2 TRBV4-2 CASSQEGVAGAQETQYF
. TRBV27 CASSLLWDRYQPQHF
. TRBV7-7 CASSSRGTDDLKTQYF
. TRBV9 CASSVADRAYEQYF
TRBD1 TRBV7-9 CASSLSGTVPLEQYF
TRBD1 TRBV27 CASGGQGRNEQFF
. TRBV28 CASSLRTEAFF
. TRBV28 CASAGRDEQFF
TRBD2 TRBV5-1 CASSLGPRGDPPNEQYF